The entry below describes one T cell receptor (beta chain). The antigen this receptor binds is unknown. No base-level quality is on record; no much larger clone is a single base apart. The sample originates from a study of shared T cell receptors in the human thymus (dated by TCRdb to about 2021). Regarding the study in general: The study investigated the way shared, self-reactive T-cell receptor alpha chains are produced in the human thymus.

In the germline V gene, CDR1 corresponds to MNHNS and CDR2 to SASEGT. The CDR3 has 15 amino acids, counting the end cysteine and phenylalanine. Only the CDR3 DNA stays, 45 bases, in frame from base 1. Germline trimming amounts to 6 bases on V and 5 bases on J, with 10 as the count of junction bases outside the gene matches. Libraries came from the immunoSEQ multiplex PCR assay. TCRdb holds this immuneACCESS table with in-frame rearrangements only. Some clones are missing; in checked studies, unresolved V genes explain under half, and the rest has no known cause. For this sample the table gives hundreds of thousands of clones, of which around 85% were detected only once. Of the sample, roughly 0.01% falls within the top ten clones. These same data were also listed under a study on human thymus T cells. As that second paper reports: The donors were immunologically healthy infants in Finland who had open corrective cardiac surgery for congenital heart defects. Thymus tissue was collected as surgical resects that were removed during corrective cardiac surgery. Both the thymic and the peripheral blood repertoires appeared to show biased V and J gene segment usage. The related research found that thymic TCR repertoires overlapped highly between unrelated individuals. The study described the TCR alpha and beta repertoires in under 10 infant thymus samples and a few matching peripheral blood samples. The infant donors were about 6 to 244 days old, and the cohort included six males and a couple of females. Thymocytes were released mechanically from tissue and stored at -70 °C as pellets of roughly 9.5-31 million cells. A QIAsymphony instrument was used to extract genomic DNA from frozen cell pellets. Using the immunoSEQ multiplex PCR assay, the TCRB and TCRAD loci were amplified from a standardized quantity of quality-controlled genomic DNA. The amplicons covered the V(D)J region and were long enough to include the CDR3 and to identify the V and J genes. Through the commercial immunoSEQ service, the amplicons were sequenced on an Illumina platform. Corrections for primer bias and sequencing errors followed previously described methods, while TCRAD and TCRB definitions were based on the IMGT database. The repertoires were analysed using immunoSEQ Analyzer 3.0 and VDJTools for basic statistics, V/J segment usage, diversity estimates, rarefaction and pairwise overlap. Diversity was estimated using the Chao1, ChaoE, Efron-Thisted, Shannon and inverse Simpson indices, and was also estimated on datasets down-sampled to the size of the smallest sample. Repertoire overlap used strict matching of CDR3 nucleotide sequence, V gene and J gene, with Jaccard-based multidimensional scaling clustering. On average, thymus samples yielded about 730,000 unique TCRB clonotypes, whereas blood samples yielded about 84,000.

This clonotype was sampled from a girl under three years old with a congenital heart defect. Donor details come from another sample of the same person, matched by shared clones. The chain is assembled from TRBV6-1 and TRBJ2-5, with 9 central nucleotides matching TRBD1. Input material: thymocytes. The nucleotides read TGTGCCAGCAGAGGGACAGGGTTTCTTCGGGAGACCCAGTACTTC. This encodes CASRGTGFLRETQYF.